These T cell receptor beta chains were read from a single sample in a study of T cell changes during pregnancy in multiple sclerosis. Sequenced by immunoSEQ multiplex PCR; TCRdb stores in-frame clones only, minus some. The table shows 38,000 or so clones, with 90% occurring only once. The sample here was CD4+ T cells from peripheral blood mononuclear cells, taken in the second trimester of pregnancy. The source of these receptors is a female donor with multiple sclerosis, enrolled in a pregnancy study. Both conserved end residues are part of each CDR3.

V	J	CDR3
TRBV18	TRBJ1-1	CASSDTGFQMNTEAFF
TRBV7-6	TRBJ2-3	CASSLGTGSLTQYF
TRBV7-3	TRBJ2-3	CASSKRGGENTDTQYF
TRBV18	TRBJ2-3	CASSLQWGRTSTDTQYF
TRBV5-6	TRBJ2-1	CASSLELVSEQFF
TRBV7-9	TRBJ2-7	CASSFGQPSYEQYF
TRBV4-3	TRBJ1-4	CASSQEGQQGNEKLFF
TRBV6-5	TRBJ2-1	CASSWSGRRDNEQFF
TRBV7-3	TRBJ2-1	CASSLEGGYNEQFF
TRBV9	TRBJ1-2	CASSVDGRVQAGYTF
TRBV5-6	TRBJ2-5	CASSLMDRGETQYF
TRBV30	TRBJ1-6	CAWAQGNSPLHF
TRBV14	TRBJ2-1	CASSQWGGPGEQFF
TRBV11-3	TRBJ2-7	CASSKGGLYEQYF
TRBV7-6	TRBJ2-2	CASGRTGELFF
TRBV6-5	TRBJ2-1	CASSFVGLAGGDEQFF
TRBV9	TRBJ1-5	CASSSGGANQPQHF
TRBV4-1	TRBJ2-5	CASSPQSPPGVETQYF
TRBV28	TRBJ2-3	CASSYASGTGRTTVQYF
TRBV5-1	TRBJ1-4	CASSPQDREGEKLFF
TRBV13	TRBJ1-3	CASSRPRDRGGNTIYF
TRBV28	TRBJ2-4	CASSFAGGKNIQYF
TRBV13	TRBJ1-2	CASSSDRGYGYTF
TRBV6-5	TRBJ2-3	CASRKAGGADTQYF
TRBV29-1	TRBJ2-5	CSVVLQQETQYF
TRBV6-1	TRBJ1-3	CASSELQGRNTIYF
TRBV18	TRBJ2-1	CASSPPLGLSYNEQFF
TRBV19	TRBJ2-7	CASRKTGQGAGEQYF
TRBV28	TRBJ1-5	CASSLDRNQPQHF